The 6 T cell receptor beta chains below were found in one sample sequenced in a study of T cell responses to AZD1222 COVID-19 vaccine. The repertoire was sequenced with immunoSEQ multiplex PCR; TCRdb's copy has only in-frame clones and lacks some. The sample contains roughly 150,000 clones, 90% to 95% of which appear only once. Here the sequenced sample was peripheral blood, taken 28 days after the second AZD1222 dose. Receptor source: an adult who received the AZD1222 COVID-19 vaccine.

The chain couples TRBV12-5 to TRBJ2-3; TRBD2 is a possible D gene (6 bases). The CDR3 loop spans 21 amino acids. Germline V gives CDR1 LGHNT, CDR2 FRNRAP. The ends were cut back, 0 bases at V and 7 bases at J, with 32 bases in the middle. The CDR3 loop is CASGLVGFAGLGGPPGYTQYF. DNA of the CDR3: TGTGCTAGTGGTTTGGTAGGGTTCGCCGGGTTGGGGGGTCCGCCTGGCTATACGCAGTATTTT.

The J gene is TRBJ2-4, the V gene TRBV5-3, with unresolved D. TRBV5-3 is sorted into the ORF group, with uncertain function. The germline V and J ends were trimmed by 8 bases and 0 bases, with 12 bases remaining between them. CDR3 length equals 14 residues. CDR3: CASKSRLAKNIQYF. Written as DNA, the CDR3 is TGTGCCAGTAAATCTAGGCTAGCCAAAAACATTCAGTACTTC.

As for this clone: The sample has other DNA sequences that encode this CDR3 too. The CDR3 here is CASTSSYEQYF. CDR3 DNA sequence: TGTGCCAGCACTAGCTCCTACGAGCAGTACTTC. The chain carries TRBV28 and TRBJ2-7; no reliable D call. The ends were cut back, 7 bases at V and 0 bases at J, with 4 bases in the middle. The CDR3 consists of 11 residues. The germline V gene has CDR1 MDHEN and CDR2 SYDVKM.

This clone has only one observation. CDR3 DNA sequence: TGTGCCAGCAGTTCGAGCGGGAGCGGAGAGACCCAGTACTTC. Translating it yields CASSSSGSGETQYF. The chain employs TRBV7-3 and TRBJ2-5; 8 bases are shared with TRBD2. Trimming took 6 bases from V and 4 from J; bases not matched to a gene: 7. CDR3 length equals 14 residues. Per germline, CDR1 SGHTA and CDR2 FQGTGA.

For the CDR3, the DNA is TGTGCCAGCAGCGTTCGGTGGACTAGCTCCTACAATGAGCAGTTCTTC. Amino acid sequence: CASSVRWTSSYNEQFF. The rearrangement joins TRBV9 to TRBJ2-1; 7 bases are shared with TRBD2. The germline V gene encodes CDR1 SGDLS and CDR2 YYNGEE. V was clipped by 2 bases and J by 0 bases; unmatched bases: 5. The CDR3 covers 16 residues.

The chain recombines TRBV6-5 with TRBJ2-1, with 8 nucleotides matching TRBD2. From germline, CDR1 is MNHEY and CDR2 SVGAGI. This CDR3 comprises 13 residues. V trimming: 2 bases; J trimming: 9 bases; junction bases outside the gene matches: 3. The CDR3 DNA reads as TGTGCCAGCAGTTACGGGACTAGGGGTGAGCAGTTCTTC. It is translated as CASSYGTRGEQFF.